This T cell receptor beta chain appears in the sequencing data of a study of blood T cell repertoires in COVID-19. Overall study: Samples representing acute and convalescent COVID-19 were sourced from the United States, Italy and Spain. The cDNA or gDNA used as material had been derived from T cells, B-cell-depleted T cells, or PBMCs.

The germline V gene has CDR1 ENHRY and CDR2 SYGVKD. The CDR3 is made up of 15 amino acids. With 6 bases clipped from V and 6 bases from J, the junction kept 11 bases outside the gene matches. Methods used by the authors: Reference gene primer amplification in the assay estimated nucleated cell counts. The data were produced by immunoSEQ multiplex PCR, yet TCRdb's version contains in-frame clones alone and is incomplete. That table supplies the V and J calls and clone size; D and trimming were determined from the DNA. The table includes about 50,000 clones, 83% detected once. The specimen sequenced was peripheral blood. V gene TRBV10-3 combines with J gene TRBJ2-7, with 10 bases fitting TRBD2. The TCR sequence derives from a middle-aged man with acute or convalescent COVID-19. DNA of the CDR3: TGTGCCATCAGAGGAGAGCGGGAGGGCCGGACCGAGCAGTACTTC. Its translation is CAIRGEREGRTEQYF.